This T cell receptor (beta chain) was captured by sequencing in a study of T cell responses to AZD1222 COVID-19 vaccine. This clone was detected only once. Antigen: not known. The V gene's germline CDR1 is SGHVS and CDR2 FQNEAQ. This CDR3 is 15 amino acids long. V lost 5 bases to trimming and J lost 2 bases, with 13 bases between them. Generated by immunoSEQ multiplex PCR, the TCRdb table keeps only in-frame clones and is missing some. Of 120,000 to 150,000 clones in the sample, roughly 86% were seen once. General study points: Seropositive AZD1222 recipients at baseline numbered only 5 or 6. A rise in Spike-specific TCR breadth and depth followed two AZD1222 doses. Among vaccine-associated CD4 TCRs, coverage spanned spike, with dominance at 160-218 and 743-854.

The clonotype originates from an adult who received the MenACWY meningococcal vaccine as a control. The chain uses TRBV7-8 and TRBJ1-5, with D unresolved. Sequencing used peripheral blood, obtained 28 days after the second dose of the MenACWY control vaccine. CDR3 in DNA: TGTGCCAGCAGCCCGAACCCGAGGGGCAATCAGCCCCAGCATTTT. Its translation is CASSPNPRGNQPQHF.